The present T cell receptor (beta chain) was sequenced within a study of CD8+ T cells in alopecia areata. In the study overall: It was 6 to 18 months of tofacitinib, and then there were 6 months off drug.

Treatment: oral pan-JAK inhibitor, 5-10 mg twice daily. Specimens obtained from alopecia areata patients comprised lesional scalp punch biopsies and peripheral blood. Sorted populations comprised CD4+ and CD8+ T cells obtained from PBMCs. Study-level results: Lesional scalp, especially alopecia totalis/universalis, showed higher clonality than normal scalp.

The germline CDR1 and CDR2 sequences are MDHEN and SYDVKM. The V end was cut by 3 bases, the J end by 13 bases, with 1 base between. This CDR3 spans 9 amino acids. Of note for this clone: What it binds is unknown.

TCR sequencing used cDNA made by reverse transcription of extracted RNA. This table comes from immunoSEQ multiplex PCR, and its TCRdb copy is limited to in-frame clones, with some not included. The sample contains approximately 210,000 clones, 60% to 70% of which appear only once. The sequencing used CD4+ T cells sorted from blood, collected at week 4, from a patient treated with tofacitinib. This receptor was taken from a human donor with alopecia areata. The gene calls are TRBV28 and TRBJ1-6; D remains ambiguous. Written as DNA, the CDR3 is TGTGCCAGCAGTTTCCCCCTCCACTTT. It is translated as CASSFPLHF.